What follows is one T cell receptor (beta chain) and its context. This sample was included in a study of blood T cell repertoires in COVID-19. Study overall: Some COVID-19 samples were acute and others convalescent; all came from the United States, Italy and Spain. T cells, B-cell-depleted T cells, or PBMCs supplied cDNA or gDNA.

Some clones are missing from TCRdb's copy, which holds only in-frame ones; the method was immunoSEQ multiplex PCR. This table holds some 74,000 clones, around nine tenths found once. Trimming took off 0 bases at V and 6 bases at J, with 6 bases between the two ends. Germline lookup yields CDR1 LGHNA and CDR2 YNFKEQ. The CDR3 runs 13 residues. Sequenced: peripheral blood. The clonotype originates from a man in his fifties or sixties with active COVID-19. This chain connects TRBV4-2 to TRBJ1-5; D is uncertain. CDR3 protein: CASSQDVAQPQHF. CDR3 nucleotides: TGTGCCAGCAGCCAAGACGTGGCTCAGCCCCAGCATTTT.